The TCR beta chain described here comes from a study of blood T cells in healthy people across ages. Study results and limitations: More naive CD4+ cells and higher diversity marked long-lived donors relative to aged donors.

The donors, aged about 6 to 90, were healthy Caucasians from Russia. Investigators took 9.5 to 10 milliliters of peripheral blood from every donor. There are 15 residues in the CDR3. The germline V gene has CDR1 SGHRS and CDR2 YFSETQ. After removal of 0 bases from V and 4 bases from J, the junction contained 6 bases not matched to a gene. As for this clonotype: No antigen is known for it.

Combining a sample-barcoded 5' primer with a J-beta primer mix, a second PCR ran for roughly 6 to 12 cycles. MiXCR, run by TCRdb on the 5' RACE reads, gives a single entry per CDR3 protein. The data hold around 1.1 million distinct CDR3 sequences, with approximately 38% observed a single time. The origin of this receptor is a man younger than 30 in good health. Material: blood. The chain employs TRBV5-1 and TRBJ1-1, with 7 bases matching TRBD1. CDR3 nucleotides: TGCGCCAGCAGCTTGGACGGGACAGCTGCCACTGAAGCTTTCTTT. Encoded protein: CASSLDGTAATEAFF.